Each of the 32 T cell receptor beta chains below was sequenced from the same sample in a study of beta chain features in type 1 diabetes. Study-level findings and limits: There was a moderate but significant shortening of TCRB CDR3s in all four CD4+ subsets of Type 1 diabetes patients.

Every isolated RNA sample was fully reverse transcribed, so sequencing captured expressed TCRB transcripts. Produced via immunoSEQ multiplex PCR; TCRdb's table is partial and in-frame only. In the table there are about 340,000 clones, roughly 8.8% of which are singletons. Their antigens remain unidentified. The specimen was central memory CD4+ T cells from blood. These receptors were taken from a man aged 25-45 years with type 1 diabetes.

The rearrangement uses TRBV11-3 and TRBJ2-2; D perhaps matches TRBD2 (5 bases). V gave up 5 bases and J gave up 10 bases, with 11 bases separating them. From germline, CDR1 is SGHNT and CDR2 YENEEA. The CDR3 is made up of 12 amino acids. In DNA, the CDR3 is TGTGCCAGCAGCCGGGGTCCCTCGGAGCTGTTTTTT. This encodes CASSRGPSELFF.

This clone was picked up a small number of times. V gene TRBV7-2 combines with J gene TRBJ2-5; D remains unclear. Per the germline V gene, CDR1 is SGHTA and CDR2 is FQGNSA. V was cut by 2 bases and J by 7 bases, with 14 bases left in between. The CDR3 runs 14 residues. CDR3 sequence (DNA): TGTGCCAGCAGCTTATCCCCCTTGACGGGGACCCAGTACTTC. This gives the protein CASSLSPLTGTQYF.

The CDR3, as DNA: TGTGCCAGCTTGAGGCGGGGGGCTGTTACGCAGTATTTT. Amino acids: CASLRRGAVTQYF. V gene TRBV11-2 combines with J gene TRBJ2-3, with TRBD2 matching over 8 bases. Germline CDR1 SGHAT, CDR2 FQNNGV. V dropped 8 bases and J dropped 8; count of bases not matched to a gene: 9. The CDR3 has 13 residues.

The chain has TRBV7-2 and TRBJ2-5, with TRBD2 matching 7 bases. The V gene end was trimmed by 4 bases and the J gene end by 4 bases; junction bases not matched to a gene: 12. The CDR3 covers 16 residues. Germline CDR1 is SGHTA and CDR2 is FQGNSA. CDR3 amino acids: CASSSGLLQGGETQYF. CDR3 DNA: TGTGCCAGCAGCTCGGGACTACTCCAGGGTGGAGAGACCCAGTACTTC.

The V gene is TRBV28, the J gene TRBJ1-2; 9 bases match TRBD1. Germline lookup yields CDR1 MDHEN and CDR2 SYDVKM. This CDR3 comprises 13 residues. V shed 4 bases and J 4 bases; nucleotides not matched to a gene: 1. The CDR3 DNA sequence: TGTGCCAGCAGTTACAGGGGGCCCTATGGCTACACCTTC. As protein: CASSYRGPYGYTF.

This clone was counted between two and nine times. This sequence joins TRBV11-2 and TRBJ2-4; TRBD2 might be the D (7 bases). V was trimmed by 2 bases and J by 0 bases, leaving 11 bases between them. The length of the CDR3 is 16 residues. Per the germline V gene, CDR1 is SGHAT and CDR2 is FQNNGV. In DNA form, the CDR3 reads TGTGCCAGCAGCTTAATGGCGGGGGCAGCCAAAAACATTCAGTACTTC. Translation gives CASSLMAGAAKNIQYF.

Concerning this clone: Other nucleotide sequences in the sample specify the same CDR3. This chain joins TRBV4-3 and TRBJ2-3; 10 bases are shared with TRBD2. J lost 1 base, V lost 0 bases, and 1 base had no gene match. The CDR3 is made up of 16 amino acids. Germline CDR1 reads LGHNA; CDR2 reads YSLEER. The CDR3 DNA reads TGCGCCAGCAGCCAAGACCTAGCGGGGGGCACAGATACGCAGTATTTT. Its translation: CASSQDLAGGTDTQYF.

This clone showed up just a few times. The genes are TRBV6-1 and TRBJ1-4; no definite D call. V lost 1 base and J 0 bases, leaving 12 bases between the germline ends. The CDR3 totals 17 residues. Germline values: CDR1 MNHNS, CDR2 SASEGT. The CDR3 nucleotides read TGTGCCAGCAGTGAAGGTTTGGGAGGTACAACTAATGAAAAACTGTTTTTT. Residues: CASSEGLGGTTNEKLFF.

At least ten counts were recorded for this clone. The J gene is TRBJ1-1, the V gene TRBV14, with D hard to call. V lost 4 bases, J lost 6 bases, and 12 bases lay in between. Per the germline V gene, CDR1 is SGHDN and CDR2 is FVKESK. This CDR3 has 13 residues. The CDR3 DNA reads TGTGCCAGCAGCCTTTGGCTAGGCTCTGAAGCTTTCTTT. It codes for CASSLWLGSEAFF.

V is TRBV10-3 and J is TRBJ1-5; 7 bases align to TRBD1. CDR3 length: 15 amino acids. The V gene's germline CDR1 is ENHRY and CDR2 SYGVKD. V lost 3 bases and J lost 2; bases outside the gene matches: 4. CDR3 DNA sequence: TGTGCCATCAGTGAAGACAGGGATGGCAATCAGCCCCAGCATTTT. Its protein product is CAISEDRDGNQPQHF.

The CDR3 DNA is TGCAGTGCTTACGGGGACAATGAGCAGTTCTTC. Protein sequence: CSAYGDNEQFF. This chain uses TRBV20-1 with TRBJ2-1, with D possibly being TRBD2 (5 bases). The CDR3 loop spans 11 amino acids. Germline lookup yields CDR1 DFQATT and CDR2 SNEGSKA (reference sequence). V lost 5 bases and J 5 bases, leaving 7 bases between the germline ends.

This clone was detected a few times. The V gene is TRBV18, the J gene TRBJ1-3; unclear D gene. Germline lookup yields CDR1 KGHSH and CDR2 LQKENI. V was pared by 6 bases and J by 4 bases, with 7 bases between. This CDR3 spans 12 amino acids. The CDR3 spells CASSAPGNTIYF. The CDR3 nucleotides read TGTGCCAGCTCCGCACCGGGAAACACCATATATTTT. Full variable domain (rest looked up from reference TRBV18 and TRBJ1-3): NAGVMQNPRHLVRRRGQEARLRCSPMKGHSHVYWYRQLPEEGLKFMVYLQKENIIDESGMPKERFSAEFPKEGPSILRIQQVVRGDSAAYFCASSAPGNTIYFGEGSWLTVV.

The V and J genes are TRBV11-2 and TRBJ1-4, with TRBD1 identical over 8 bases. Germline trimming cut 5 bases from V and 6 bases from J; bases unmatched to any gene: 8. Germline V gives CDR1 SGHAT, CDR2 FQNNGV. CDR3 length: 15 amino acids. CDR3 sequence reads: CASSPSGTGDEKLFF. The CDR3 nucleotides are TGTGCCAGCAGCCCCTCGGGGACAGGTGATGAAAAACTGTTTTTT. The full variable domain, its missing parts supplied by reference TRBV11-2 and TRBJ1-4, is EAGVAQSPRYKIIEKRQSVAFWCNPISGHATLYWYQQILGQGPKLLIQFQNNGVVDDSQLPKDRFSAERLKGVDSTLKIQPAKLEDSAVYLCASSPSGTGDEKLFFGSGTQLSVL.

The genes are TRBV9 and TRBJ1-1, with unresolved D. Trimming left V 3 bases short and J 6 bases short, with 21 bases between. CDR3 length: 16 residues. Per the germline V gene, CDR1 is SGDLS and CDR2 is YYNGEE. The CDR3 protein is CASSARPTEGSAEAFF. The CDR3 DNA follows: TGTGCCAGCAGCGCCAGGCCCACGGAAGGGTCAGCTGAAGCTTTCTTT. Together with reference TRBV9 and TRBJ1-1, the CDR3 gives the full variable domain: DSGVTQTPKHLITATGQRVTLRCSPRSGDLSVYWYQQSLDQGLQFLIQYYNGEERAKGNILERFSAQQFPDLHSELNLSSLELGDSALYFCASSARPTEGSAEAFFGQGTRLTVV.

In DNA, the CDR3 is TGTGCCAGCAGCTTAGGTCGGGACAGGGAGCAGTTCTTC. Amino acid sequence: CASSLGRDREQFF. The chain joins TRBV7-9 to TRBJ2-1; TRBD1 aligns across 8 bases. Germline V gene lookup returns CDR1 SEHNR and CDR2 FQNEAQ (reference sequence). The trim removed 1 base at V and 10 bases at J, leaving 3 bases unmatched. CDR3 length equals 13 residues. The whole variable domain, remainder taken from reference TRBV7-9 and TRBJ2-1, is DTGVSQNPRHKITKRGQNVTFRCDPISEHNRLYWYRQTLGQGPEFLTYFQNEAQLEKSRLLSDRFSAERPKGSFSTLEIQRTEQGDSAMYLCASSLGRDREQFFGPGTRLTVL.

This clone has ten or more counts. This sequence joins TRBV7-9 and TRBJ2-2; D is unresolved. Trimming left V 0 bases short and J 5 bases short, with 7 bases between. Germline CDR1 SEHNR, CDR2 FQNEAQ (reference sequence). The CDR3 is 14 amino acids. In nucleotides, the CDR3 is TGTGCCAGCAGCTTAGCTTCCGGTACCGGGGAGCTGTTTTTT. Translation gives CASSLASGTGELFF.

The CDR3 DNA reads TGTGCCAGCAGTCATAGTCGGTGGCAAGACACCGGGGAGCTGTTTTTT. It encodes CASSHSRWQDTGELFF. The chain has TRBV27 and TRBJ2-2, with no clear D. Trimming shortened V by 5 bases and J by 3 bases, and 16 bases separated the two germline ends. The CDR3 contains 16 residues. The V gene's germline CDR1 is MNHEY and CDR2 SMNVEV (reference sequence).

This clone is medium-sized (0.01 to 0.1%) within its sample. Other nucleotide sequences in the sample specify the same CDR3. This rearrangement joins TRBV5-6 to TRBJ1-6, with D tentatively TRBD1 (5 bases). V lost 4 bases to trimming and J lost 8 bases, with 16 bases between them. The CDR3 extends over 15 amino acids. Germline V gives CDR1 SGHDT, CDR2 YYEEEE. The CDR3 loop reads CASSADTGGYSPLHF. The CDR3 DNA reads as TGTGCCAGCAGCGCGGACACGGGGGGTTATTCACCCCTCCACTTT.

This chain links TRBV30 with TRBJ2-2; TRBD2 might be the D (5 bases). Trimming stripped 2 bases from V and 4 bases from J, with 11 bases between. The CDR3 spans 14 residues. In germline, CDR1 is GTSNPN, CDR2 SVGIG (reference sequence). The CDR3 DNA sequence: TGTGCCTGGAGTCCCTCGGCGGGCACCGGGGAGCTGTTTTTT. Translating it yields CAWSPSAGTGELFF.

This clone has a handful of counts. The gene calls are TRBV21-1 and TRBJ2-1. TRBV21-1 is deemed a pseudogene. The CDR3 length is 21 residues. In DNA form, the CDR3 reads TGTGCCAGCAGCACCCCGCCAGGAAAAACAGGGCCGGAGGGCTCCTACAATGAGCAGTTCTTC. The encoded protein is CASSTPPGKTGPEGSYNEQFF.

As concerns this clone: Other DNA sequences in this sample translate to the same CDR3. The chain couples TRBV18 to TRBJ2-1; 8 positions match TRBD1. There are 15 residues in the CDR3. Germline values: CDR1 KGHSH, CDR2 LQKENI. The J segment lost 5 bases and the V segment lost 2 bases, leaving 5 bases of the junction unmatched. The DNA for the CDR3 is TGTGCCAGCTCACCAGGGCAGGGGGCAGACAATGAGCAGTTCTTC. Translation: CASSPGQGADNEQFF.

The genes are TRBV7-2 and TRBJ1-6, with 7 bases identical to TRBD1. The CDR3 totals 14 residues. The junction had 4 bases not matched to a gene; V was cut back by 5 bases and J by 6 bases. The germline gives CDR1 SGHTA, CDR2 FQGNSA. CDR3 DNA sequence: TGTGCCAGCAGCACCAGGGGGGGTAATTCACCCCTCCACTTT. It translates to CASSTRGGNSPLHF.

This clone appeared many times. The rearrangement joins TRBV29-1 to TRBJ2-4; maybe TRBD2 (5 bases). The length of the CDR3 is 13 residues. Trimming stripped 0 bases from V and 9 bases from J, with 12 bases between. Germline V lookup: CDR1 SQVTM, CDR2 ANQGSEA. The CDR3 nucleotides read TGCAGCGTTGAAGATCTCGAGGGTGGCATTCAGTACTTC. Amino acids: CSVEDLEGGIQYF.

This clone has more than one count but fewer than ten. At one boundary the junction diverges from the germline segment, which might be a read error. This chain links TRBV7-7 with TRBJ2-2; tentative D call: TRBD1 (6 bases). The CDR3 covers 16 residues. CDR1 and CDR2 from the germline V gene are SSHAT and FNYEAQ (reference sequence). CDR3 in amino acids: CASRPSTGTNTGELFF. In nucleotides, the CDR3 is TGTGCTAGCAGGCCCAGTACAGGGACGAACACCGGGGAGCTGTTTTTT.

On this clone itself: Distinct nucleotide sequences in the sample also encode this CDR3. V gene TRBV13 combines with J gene TRBJ2-2; no reliable D call. Germline loops: CDR1 PRHDT, CDR2 FYEKMQ (reference sequence). This CDR3 comprises 13 residues. V was trimmed by 2 bases and J by 6 bases, leaving 7 bases between them. The CDR3 region is CASSLRLPGELFF. DNA for the CDR3: TGTGCCAGCAGCTTACGGCTCCCCGGGGAGCTGTTTTTT.

This clone was detected a few times. This chain connects TRBV9 to TRBJ2-1; the D call may be TRBD1 or TRBD2 (5 bases each). From germline, CDR1 is SGDLS and CDR2 YYNGEE. V lost 2 bases, J lost 6 bases, and 18 bases lay in between. The CDR3 covers 16 residues. In nucleotides, the CDR3 is TGTGCCAGCAGCGTCGGGGCCCCCGGACACCTCAATGAGCAGTTCTTC. Residues: CASSVGAPGHLNEQFF.

This clone was counted ten times or more. The rearrangement joins TRBV15 to TRBJ1-1; no definite D call. The V gene's germline CDR1 is LNHNV and CDR2 YYDKDF (reference sequence). The V end was cut by 4 bases, the J end by 3 bases, with 9 bases between. The CDR3 is 13 residues long. The CDR3 DNA sequence: TGTGCCACCAGCAAGGACCCGTACACTGAAGCTTTCTTT. It is translated as CATSKDPYTEAFF.

This clone has ten or more counts. The V gene is TRBV25-1, the J gene TRBJ1-6; TRBD1 matches 7 bases. Germline values: CDR1 MGHDK, CDR2 SYGVNS. The CDR3 extends over 16 amino acids. V dropped 5 bases and J dropped 7; count of bases not matched to a gene: 11. CDR3 region: CASSQTATGSNSPLHF. The CDR3, as DNA: TGTGCCAGCAGTCAAACGGCGACAGGGAGCAATTCACCCCTCCACTTT. The variable domain in full, completed from reference TRBV25-1 and TRBJ1-6, reads EADIYQTPRYLVIGTGKKITLECSQTMGHDKMYWYQQDPGMELHLIHYSYGVNSTEKGDLSSESTVSRIRTEHFPLTLESARPSHTSQYLCASSQTATGSNSPLHFGNGTRLTVT.

This clone has only a few counts. The rearrangement uses TRBV19 and TRBJ2-1; TRBD2 might be the D (5 bases). Germline CDR1 is LNHDA and CDR2 is SQIVND (reference sequence). V was clipped by 0 bases and J by 9 bases, with 12 bases between them. The CDR3 extends over 14 amino acids. CDR3 region: CASSIDRRGGEQFF. The CDR3 DNA sequence: TGTGCCAGTAGTATAGACAGGAGAGGAGGTGAGCAGTTCTTC. Full variable domain (missing parts from reference TRBV19 and TRBJ2-1): DGGITQSPKYLFRKEGQNVTLSCEQNLNHDAMYWYRQDPGQGLRLIYYSQIVNDFQKGDIAEGYSVSREKKESFPLTVTSAQKNPTAFYLCASSIDRRGGEQFFGPGTRLTVL.

There are a few counts of this clone. The V gene is TRBV6-5, the J gene TRBJ1-1; D perhaps matches TRBD1 (6 bases). Germline V CDR1 and CDR2: MNHEY, SVGAGI. V shed 6 bases and J shed 12 bases, with 14 bases lying between them. This CDR3 has 11 amino acids. For the CDR3, the DNA is TGTGCCAGCAGCCAAGGGGACAAGACTTTCTTT. Translating it yields CASSQGDKTFF.

In this sample, this clone turned up many times. CDR3 sequence (DNA): TGTGCCAGCAGCAAACCAGGAGGCGCAGATACGCAGTATTTT. Its translation is CASSKPGGADTQYF. The rearrangement links TRBV21-1 to TRBJ2-3; TRBD2, as called in the table, went unchecked against the DNA. TRBV21-1 is flagged as a pseudogene. The CDR3 loop spans 14 amino acids.

This clone was recorded at least ten times. CDR3 loop: CASSEDRVEQFF. The CDR3 DNA reads as TGTGCCAGCAGTGAGGACAGGGTTGAGCAGTTCTTC. V usage is TRBV2 and J usage is TRBJ2-1; TRBD1 matches at 8 bases. CDR3 length: 12 amino acids. Germline-derived CDR1 and CDR2 are SNHLY and FYNNEI. J lost 9 bases, V lost 3 bases, and 1 base had no gene match.